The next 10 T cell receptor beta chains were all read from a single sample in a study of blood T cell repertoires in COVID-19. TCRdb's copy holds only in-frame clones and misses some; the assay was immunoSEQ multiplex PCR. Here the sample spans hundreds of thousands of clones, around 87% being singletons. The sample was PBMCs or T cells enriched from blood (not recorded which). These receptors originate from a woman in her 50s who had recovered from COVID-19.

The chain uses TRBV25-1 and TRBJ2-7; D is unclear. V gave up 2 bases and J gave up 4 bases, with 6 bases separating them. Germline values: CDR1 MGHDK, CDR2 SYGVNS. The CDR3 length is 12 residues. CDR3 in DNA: TGTGCCAGCAGTGAAACACAATACGAGCAGTACTTC. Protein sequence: CASSETQYEQYF.

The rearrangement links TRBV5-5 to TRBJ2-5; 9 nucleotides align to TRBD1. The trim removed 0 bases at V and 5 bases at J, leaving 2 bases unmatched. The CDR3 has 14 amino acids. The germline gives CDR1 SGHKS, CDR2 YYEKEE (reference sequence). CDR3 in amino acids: CASSLGGQGETQYF. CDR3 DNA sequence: TGTGCCAGCAGCTTGGGGGGACAGGGCGAGACCCAGTACTTC.

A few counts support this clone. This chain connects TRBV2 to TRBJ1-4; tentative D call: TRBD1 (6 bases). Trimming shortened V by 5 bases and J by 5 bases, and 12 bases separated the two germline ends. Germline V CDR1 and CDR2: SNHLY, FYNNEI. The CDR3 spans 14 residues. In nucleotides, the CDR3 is TGTGCCAGCAGTCGGGGGGGCAGGAATGAAAAACTGTTTTTT. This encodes CASSRGGRNEKLFF.

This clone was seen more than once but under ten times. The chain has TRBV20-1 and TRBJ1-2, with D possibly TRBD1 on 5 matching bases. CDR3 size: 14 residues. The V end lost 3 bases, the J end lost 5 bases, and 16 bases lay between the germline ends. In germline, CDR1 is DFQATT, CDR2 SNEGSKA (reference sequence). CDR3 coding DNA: TGCAGTGCTAGTCCCGGGACCGGGGGGTATGGCTACACCTTC. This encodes CSASPGTGGYGYTF.

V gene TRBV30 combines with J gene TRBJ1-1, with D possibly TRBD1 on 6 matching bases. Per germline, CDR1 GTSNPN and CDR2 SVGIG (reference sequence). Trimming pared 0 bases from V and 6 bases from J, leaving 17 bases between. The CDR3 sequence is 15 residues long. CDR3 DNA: TGTGCCTGGAGTGTACGCGGGTTCAGGGGAGCTGAAGCTTTCTTT. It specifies CAWSVRGFRGAEAFF.

CDR3 in DNA: TGTGCCAGCAGCCAAGATCAGGGAAAAAGCTCTGGAAACACCATATATTTT. Its translation is CASSQDQGKSSGNTIYF. The chain joins TRBV4-2 to TRBJ1-3; weak D call: TRBD1 (5 bases). Germline V gene lookup returns CDR1 LGHNA and CDR2 YNFKEQ. The CDR3 is 17 residues long. Trimming took off 0 bases at V and 0 bases at J, with 12 bases between the two ends.

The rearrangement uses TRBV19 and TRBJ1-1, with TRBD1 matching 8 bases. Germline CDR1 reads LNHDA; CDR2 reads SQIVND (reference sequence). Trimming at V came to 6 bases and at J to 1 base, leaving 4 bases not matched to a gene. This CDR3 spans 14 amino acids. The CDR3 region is CASRVGQGNTEAFF. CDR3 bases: TGTGCCAGTAGGGTCGGACAGGGGAACACTGAAGCTTTCTTT.

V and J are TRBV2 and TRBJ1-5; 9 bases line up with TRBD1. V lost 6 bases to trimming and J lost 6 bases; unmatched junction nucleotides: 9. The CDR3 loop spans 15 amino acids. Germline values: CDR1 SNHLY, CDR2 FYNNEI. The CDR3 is CASRIPGQGRQPQHF. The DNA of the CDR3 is TGTGCCAGCAGAATACCGGGACAGGGTCGTCAGCCCCAGCATTTT.

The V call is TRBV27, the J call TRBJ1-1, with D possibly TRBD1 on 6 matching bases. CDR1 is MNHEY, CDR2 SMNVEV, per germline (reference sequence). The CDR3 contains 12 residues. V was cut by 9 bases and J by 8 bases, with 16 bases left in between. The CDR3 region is CASREGGLEAFF. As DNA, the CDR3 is TGTGCCAGTCGGGAGGGGGGCTTAGAAGCTTTCTTT.

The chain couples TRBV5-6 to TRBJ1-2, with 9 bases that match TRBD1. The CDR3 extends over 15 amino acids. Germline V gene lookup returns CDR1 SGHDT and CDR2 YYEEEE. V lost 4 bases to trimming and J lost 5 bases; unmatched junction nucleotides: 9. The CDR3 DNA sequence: TGTGCCAGCAGCCAAGGACAGGGGATAACTTATGGCTACACCTTC. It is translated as CASSQGQGITYGYTF.